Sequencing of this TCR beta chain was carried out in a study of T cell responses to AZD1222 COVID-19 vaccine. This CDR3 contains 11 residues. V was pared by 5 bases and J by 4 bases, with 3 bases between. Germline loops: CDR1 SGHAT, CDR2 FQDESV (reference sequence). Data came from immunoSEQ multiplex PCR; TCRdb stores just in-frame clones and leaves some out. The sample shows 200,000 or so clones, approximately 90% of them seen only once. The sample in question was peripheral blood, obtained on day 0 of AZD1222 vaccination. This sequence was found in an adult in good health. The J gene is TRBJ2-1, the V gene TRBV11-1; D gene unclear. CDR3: CASSGYNEQFF. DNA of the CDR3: TGTGCCAGCAGCGGGTACAATGAGCAGTTCTTC.